This T cell receptor (beta chain) was documented in a study of CD8+ T cells in alopecia areata. Study-wide points: Affected scalp, especially in alopecia totalis/universalis, had a higher clonality than normal scalp did.

Concerning this clone itself: The antigen remains undetermined.

The authors extracted RNA and reverse transcribed it into cDNA as the sequencing template. Sequencing was performed with immunoSEQ multiplex PCR; in TCRdb, only in-frame clones are kept and a portion is missing. This sample has about 140,000 clones; around 50% occur once, and the top ten carry 15%. The CDR3 is 16 residues long. CDR1 is SGHDN and CDR2 is FVKESK in the germline V gene. V was cut by 0 bases and J by 4 bases, with 15 bases left in between. Described treatment: oral pan-JAK inhibitor, 5-10 mg twice daily. The material sequenced was CD8+ T cells sorted from blood, taken at week 4, from a patient treated with tofacitinib. The chain recombines TRBV14 with TRBJ1-2; the D gene is possibly TRBD1 (6 bases). The receptor comes from a human donor with alopecia areata. The CDR3 DNA is TGTGCCAGCAGCCAAGATCCCGACAGGACCCCCTATGGCTACACCTTC. This sequence encodes CASSQDPDRTPYGYTF.